This T cell receptor (beta chain) was recovered during a study of OX40 agonist ivuxolimab in advanced cancers. For the study at large: An agonistic anti-OX40 (CD134) antibody, ivuxolimab, was used to treat the patients. Three patients, one with hepatocellular carcinoma and two with cutaneous melanoma, achieved partial responses.

The germline gives CDR1 MNHEY, CDR2 SMNVEV (reference sequence). The CDR3 spans 11 residues. This clone appeared once. One end of the junction is discordant with germline, which a read error may explain. Only in-frame clones appear in the TCRdb table, and some are missing; sequencing was by immunoSEQ multiplex PCR. The sample lists approximately 58,000 clones, 75% to 95% occurring once. The gene calls are TRBV27 and TRBJ2-7; D gene uncertain. The sample was CD4+ or CD8+ T cells sorted from blood, taken in a trial of the OX40 agonist ivuxolimab. The clonotype was recovered from an adult with an advanced solid tumor such as melanoma, head and neck, liver or kidney cancer. The CDR3 here is CASSKSYERYF. DNA for the CDR3: TGTGCCAGCAGCAAATCCTACGAGCGGTACTTC.